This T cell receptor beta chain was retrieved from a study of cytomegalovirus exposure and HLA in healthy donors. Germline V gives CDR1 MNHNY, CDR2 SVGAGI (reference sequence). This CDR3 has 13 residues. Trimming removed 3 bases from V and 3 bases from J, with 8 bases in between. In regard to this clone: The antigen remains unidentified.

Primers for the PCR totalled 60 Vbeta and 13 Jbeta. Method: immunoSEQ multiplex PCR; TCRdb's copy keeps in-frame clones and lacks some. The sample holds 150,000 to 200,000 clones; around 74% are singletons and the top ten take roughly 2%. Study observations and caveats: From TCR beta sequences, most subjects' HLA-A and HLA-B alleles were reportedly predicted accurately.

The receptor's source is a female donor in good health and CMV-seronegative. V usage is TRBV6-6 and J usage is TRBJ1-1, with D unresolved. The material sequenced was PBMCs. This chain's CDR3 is CASSYQRDTEAFF. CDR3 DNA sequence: TGTGCCAGCAGTTATCAACGAGACACTGAAGCTTTCTTT.